This T cell receptor beta chain was obtained from a study of blood T cell repertoires in COVID-19 (dated by TCRdb to the early 2020s). Concerning the study at large: Collaborator samples came from the United States, Italy and Spain and covered acute and convalescent phases of COVID-19. The material from the prospective study consisted of cDNA or gDNA derived from T cells, B-cell-depleted T cells, or PBMCs. Subjects who had been exposed to COVID-19, were actively infected with it, or had recovered from it provided the deeply sampled blood TCRbeta repertoires that made up the dataset. A freely available public database, intended as a resource for researchers studying the immune response to SARS-CoV-2, is where the repertoires were released. Samples came from the ongoing ImmuneRACE study (first 160 participants) plus 1,254 subjects from 6 global collaborators. The sample metadata nearly always contained a de-identified subject ID, COVID-19 status, age in years and sex. HLA class I and class II types, where available, came from metadata supplied by the sample provider rather than from assay-based typing.

A note on this clone: No antigen is known for it. No quality values exist for individual bases; no much larger clone is one base distant.

From the germline V gene, CDR1 is MDHEN and CDR2 is SYDVKM. Compared with germline, V lacks 5 bases and J lacks 2 bases; bases without a gene match: 20. The CDR3 sequence holds 20 residues, the cysteine and phenylalanine included. Just CDR3 DNA is preserved here, 60 bases in frame from base 1. TCRbeta CDR3 regions were amplified from genomic DNA by means of the immunoSEQ Assay, a bias-controlled multiplex PCR. Processing in the source paper ran as follows. The number of nucleated cells in each sample was estimated from the amplification of reference gene primers within the assay. To quantify the absolute abundance of each unique TCRbeta CDR3 rearrangement, sequence reads were collapsed and filtered. For each sample, productive Simpson clonality was calculated as the square root of Simpson's diversity index over productive rearrangements. The clones in this table, taken by TCRdb from immuneACCESS, are in-frame only. Not every clone is retained; where verified, under half of the shortfall comes from an unresolved V gene, and the cause of the rest is unknown. That table supplies the V and J calls and clone size; D and trimming were determined from the DNA. The sample data list around 210,000 clones, and about 88% of these were observed just once. Clones ranked in the top ten supply over 15% of the sample.

At one collaborating source in Seattle, patients were enrolled during active infection and were followed longitudinally through the course of disease. The collaborating institutions used their own protocols to collect whole blood in K2EDTA tubes. For TCRbeta analysis, collaborators shipped samples as frozen whole blood, isolated PBMCs, or DNA extracted from either of those sample types. What the authors observed across the whole study: The quantity of clinical and demographic metadata differed by source and by participant and was supplied without curation.

This TCR was recovered from a man aged 45-65 years with COVID-19, enrolled during active disease. Source material: peripheral blood. The receptor chain draws on TRBV28 and TRBJ1-5, and 8 bases in between align with TRBD1. The DNA sequence reads TGTGCCAGCAGTACCAGGACAGGGAAAGAATCTTTTCGGGGCAATCAGCCCCAGCATTTT. Its protein is CASSTRTGKESFRGNQPQHF.